The entry below gives a single T cell receptor beta chain sequence along with its context. Germline CDR1 is GTSNPN and CDR2 is SVGIG (reference sequence). The length of the CDR3 is 15 residues. V trimming: 1 base; J trimming: 0 bases; junction bases outside the gene matches: 3. These data belong to a study of blood T cell repertoires in COVID-19. Study context: PBMCs, B-cell-depleted T cells, or T cells were the source of the cDNA or gDNA that made up the material.

Sequencing used immunoSEQ multiplex PCR; TCRdb keeps in-frame clones, though not all of them. The table records over 200,000 clones, approximately 85% of them present only once. The chain links TRBV30 to TRBJ1-5, with 7 bases identical to TRBD1. The clonotype originates from a woman younger than 45 with acute or convalescent COVID-19. The specimen was peripheral blood. CDR3 DNA: TGTGCCTGGAGTGCCAGGGGGGTTAGCAATCAGCCCCAGCATTTT. It yields the protein CAWSARGVSNQPQHF.